Listed below are T cell receptor beta chains from one sample, sequenced in a study of blood T cell repertoires in COVID-19. Clones were read by immunoSEQ multiplex PCR, and TCRdb kept only the in-frame ones, dropping some. The repertoire consists of about 140,000 clones, with 84% occurring once and the leading ten covering less than 9%. Sequenced material: peripheral blood. Source of these receptors: a man aged 25-45 years with COVID-19, enrolled during active disease. CDR3s include the opening cysteine and the closing phenylalanine or tryptophan. D genes are given only for firm matches. Expanded clones get a size class; other rows say once, few or many, or leave the size out.

j_call d_call v_call clone_size cdr3_aa cdr3_nt
TRBJ2-1 TRBD2 TRBV9 . CASSVGPAGAANEQFF TGTGCCAGCAGCGTGGGGCCAGCGGGAGCCGCCAATGAGCAGTTCTTC
TRBJ2-7 . TRBV10-2 . CASSPDSYEQYF TGCGCCAGCAGTCCGGACAGCTACGAGCAGTACTTC
TRBJ2-3 TRBD2 TRBV19 few CASSMASGRADTQYF TGTGCCAGTAGTATGGCTAGCGGGAGAGCAGATACGCAGTATTTT
TRBJ2-7 . TRBV6-5 . CASSYNLGGEQYF TGTGCCAGCAGTTACAACCTAGGGGGCGAGCAGTACTTC
TRBJ2-1 . TRBV3-1/TRBV3-2 . CASSQANHLQGHEQFF TGTGCCAGCAGCCAAGCCAACCACTTACAGGGCCATGAGCAGTTCTTC
TRBJ2-3 . TRBV21-1 . CASSKVTLGTGSPLSTDTQYF TGTGCCAGCAGCAAAGTCACCCTAGGGACAGGGAGTCCGTTAAGCACAGATACGCAGTATTTT
TRBJ1-4 . TRBV24-1 . CATSPRGGDEKLFF TGTGCCACCAGCCCGAGGGGCGGGGATGAAAAACTGTTTTTT
TRBJ2-3 TRBD2 TRBV18 . CASSRSGSRADTQYF TGTGCCAGCTCACGTAGCGGGAGTAGAGCAGATACGCAGTATTTT
TRBJ1-1 TRBD1 TRBV30 . CAWSILIGQGRTEAFF TGTGCCTGGAGCATTCTGATTGGACAGGGACGCACTGAAGCTTTCTTT
TRBJ2-3 . TRBV15 . CATSRDVMADTQYF TGTGCCACCAGCAGAGATGTAATGGCCGATACGCAGTATTTT
TRBJ2-1 TRBD2 TRBV4-3 . CASSPLLSGRTRDEQFF TGCGCCAGCAGCCCACTCCTTAGCGGGAGGACTCGGGATGAGCAGTTCTTC
TRBJ2-1 . TRBV19 . CASSNPGITNEQFF TGTGCCAGTAGTAACCCCGGGATCACCAATGAGCAGTTCTTC
TRBJ2-1 . TRBV6-5 . CASSRRDPPPEQFF TGTGCCAGCAGTCGGCGGGACCCCCCTCCCGAGCAGTTCTTC
TRBJ2-1 TRBD2 TRBV3-1/TRBV3-2 few CASSHGLSGRKGGEQFF TGTGCCAGCAGCCACGGACTCAGCGGGAGAAAGGGGGGTGAGCAGTTCTTC
TRBJ1-1 . TRBV27 . CAIRDILNTEAFF TGTGCCATCCGGGACATTTTGAACACTGAAGCTTTCTTT
TRBJ2-3 . TRBV6-6 . CASTPPGHYTDTQYF TGTGCCAGCACCCCCCCGGGACACTACACAGATACGCAGTATTTT
TRBJ2-6 TRBD1 TRBV7-8 . CASSADRVVVGANVLTF TGTGCCAGCAGCGCGGACAGGGTAGTTGTTGGGGCCAACGTCCTGACTTTC
TRBJ1-1 TRBD1 TRBV27 . CASSLAGGGKTEAFF TGTGCCAGCAGTTTGGCAGGGGGCGGAAAAACTGAAGCTTTCTTT
TRBJ2-7 . TRBV2 . CASSDRARRQSSYEQYF TGTGCCAGCAGTGACAGGGCTAGGCGACAGAGCTCCTACGAGCAGTACTTC
TRBJ1-1 TRBD1 TRBV6-5 . CASTTGQGASEAFF TGTGCCAGCACTACCGGACAGGGGGCTTCGGAAGCTTTCTTT
TRBJ1-1 TRBD1 TRBV25-1 . CASRGTGDGTEAFF TGTGCCAGCAGGGGGACAGGGGATGGAACTGAAGCTTTCTTT
TRBJ2-2 TRBD1 TRBV4-1 . CASSPTKGQGGTGELFF TGCGCCAGCAGCCCAACCAAGGGACAGGGAGGAACCGGGGAGCTGTTTTTT
TRBJ1-1 TRBD1 TRBV30 . CAWSKIYRGDGTEAFF TGTGCCTGGAGTAAAATTTACAGGGGGGACGGCACTGAAGCTTTCTTT
TRBJ1-2 . TRBV10-3 . CAISDAGNYGYTF TGTGCCATCAGTGACGCAGGGAACTATGGCTACACCTTC
TRBJ2-1 TRBD2 TRBV27 . CASSFSIASGYNEQFF TGTGCCAGCAGTTTTTCTATCGCTAGCGGCTACAATGAGCAGTTCTTC
TRBJ2-7 . TRBV4-1 . CASSQDTGEQYF TGCGCCAGCAGCCAAGATACGGGGGAGCAGTACTTC
TRBJ1-5 . TRBV3-1/TRBV3-2 . CASSQDTVSNQPQHF TGTGCCAGCAGCCAAGACACGGTTAGCAATCAGCCCCAGCATTTT
TRBJ1-1 . TRBV6-5 few CASKTSGHNAEAFF TGTGCCAGCAAAACCTCGGGACATAACGCTGAAGCTTTCTTT
TRBJ2-1 TRBD1 TRBV24-1 . CATSDLRTGAYNEQFF TGTGCCACCAGTGATTTGAGGACAGGGGCCTACAATGAGCAGTTCTTC
TRBJ2-5 . TRBV9 . CASSVRGIETQYF TGTGCCAGCAGCGTACGGGGGATAGAGACCCAGTACTTC
TRBJ2-5 . TRBV29-1 once CSVGQSYQETQYF TGCAGCGTTGGGCAGTCGTACCAAGAGACCCAGTACTTC
TRBJ2-3 TRBD2 TRBV9 . CASSVSGRAPDTQYF TGTGCCAGCAGCGTTAGCGGGAGGGCCCCAGATACGCAGTATTTT
TRBJ2-1 TRBD2 TRBV2 . CASSGGLAGDEQFF TGTGCCAGCAGCGGGGGACTAGCGGGAGATGAGCAGTTCTTC
TRBJ1-5 . TRBV7-9 few CASSFAGFNQPQHF TGTGCCAGCAGCTTTGCAGGATTCAATCAGCCCCAGCATTTT
TRBJ1-5 . TRBV7-2 . CASSPRRAPNNQPQHF TGTGCCAGCAGCCCCCGGCGGGCGCCCAATAATCAGCCCCAGCATTTT
TRBJ2-1 . TRBV7-2 . CATGQLNEQFF TGTGCTACCGGACAGCTCAATGAGCAGTTCTTC